These 9 T cell receptor beta chains came from one sample sequenced in a study of shared clonotypes between healthy human individuals (dated by TCRdb to about 2020). Library preparation was by the immunoSEQ multiplex PCR assay. The table was pulled from immuneACCESS by TCRdb, which kept in-frame rearrangements only. Such tables lose some clones; where checked, under half of the loss comes from unresolved V genes, and the rest has no known cause. The sample contains 900,000 to 1,200,000 clones, about four fifths of them found a single time. The ten largest account for under 0.8% of the sample. The sequenced sample consisted of memory CD4+ T cells from PBMCs. The sample's cell subset or site label, in plain terms: CD45RA-negative fraction. The receptors stem from a young man in good health. Some clones in this sample may be carry-over from other donors' samples.

This clone appeared many times. V and J are TRBV5-1 and TRBJ2-1, with 9 bases aligning to TRBD1. The CDR3 contains 16 residues. The germline gives CDR1 SGHRS, CDR2 YFSETQ. Trimming removed 3 bases from V and 8 bases from J; junction bases left unmatched: 12. CDR3 sequence reads: CASSWIGTGTLDEQFF. DNA of the CDR3: TGCGCCAGCAGCTGGATCGGGACAGGGACTTTGGATGAGCAGTTCTTC.

As to this clone: With a far larger clone one base away, a read error is the likely cause. Within the sample, other DNA sequences also encode this same CDR3. The V call is TRBV5-1, the J call TRBJ2-3; D is undetermined. V lost 2 bases and J 4 bases, leaving 2 bases between the germline ends. This CDR3 comprises 11 residues. CDR1 SGHRS and CDR2 YFSETQ come from the germline V gene. The CDR3 DNA reads as TGCGCCAGCAGCTTAGCAGATACGCAGTATTTT. Residues: CASSLADTQYF.

Comments on this clone: This sample includes further DNA sequences coding for the same CDR3. This chain uses TRBV2 with TRBJ2-7, with 7 bases matching TRBD1. Germline lookup yields CDR1 SNHLY and CDR2 FYNNEI. There are 14 residues in the CDR3. The junction had 1 base not matched to a gene; V was cut back by 2 bases and J by 0 bases. The CDR3 region has the DNA TGTGCCAGCAGTGAACAGGGGGTCTCCTACGAGCAGTACTTC. Translation gives CASSEQGVSYEQYF.

V gene TRBV30 combines with J gene TRBJ1-3, with D unresolved. The CDR3 loop spans 14 amino acids. Germline assignment: CDR1 GTSNPN and CDR2 SVGIG (reference sequence). V was shortened by 1 base and J by 0 bases, with 7 bases between the two germline ends. The CDR3 protein is CAWSATYSGNTIYF. DNA of the CDR3: TGTGCCTGGAGTGCTACTTACTCTGGAAACACCATATATTTT.

The chain carries TRBV27 and TRBJ1-5, with D uncertain. V lost 0 bases, J lost 2 bases, and 11 bases lay in between. Germline V gene data show CDR1 as MNHEY and CDR2 as SMNVEV (reference sequence). The CDR3 has 16 residues. The CDR3 here is CASSLSPGLRNQPQHF. For the CDR3, the DNA is TGTGCCAGCAGTTTATCGCCGGGCCTACGCAATCAGCCCCAGCATTTT.

About this clone: Other nucleotide sequences in the sample specify the same CDR3. J is TRBJ2-2 and V is TRBV19, with D perhaps matching TRBD2 (7 bases). The germline gives CDR1 LNHDA, CDR2 SQIVND (reference sequence). V dropped 4 bases and J dropped 5 bases, with 11 bases sitting between them. The CDR3 runs 14 residues. The CDR3 DNA is TGTGCCAGTAGTAACCGGGGGGCGACCGGGGAGCTGTTTTTT. As protein: CASSNRGATGELFF.

The rearrangement joins TRBV2 to TRBJ2-1, with D possibly TRBD2 on 5 matching bases. Germline V gene sequence: CDR1 SNHLY, CDR2 FYNNEI. V was shortened by 2 bases and J by 6 bases, with 11 bases between the two germline ends. This CDR3 contains 14 residues. This chain's CDR3 is CASSETLAPNEQFF. The CDR3 DNA reads TGTGCCAGCAGTGAAACGCTAGCCCCCAATGAGCAGTTCTTC.

Concerning this clone: Just one base apart from a much larger clone, this may be a read error. This chain uses TRBV28 with TRBJ1-2; TRBD1 might be the D (6 bases). This CDR3 is built from 13 residues. Germline-derived CDR1 and CDR2 are MDHEN and SYDVKM. The germline V and J ends were trimmed by 4 bases and 4 bases, with 10 bases remaining between them. The CDR3 coding sequence is TGTGCCAGCAGTTCCACAGGGCTCTATGGCTACACCTTC. Protein product: CASSSTGLYGYTF.

The sample holds one count of this clone. The gene calls are TRBV10-1 and TRBJ2-2; D gene uncertain. Per the germline V gene, CDR1 is WNHNN and CDR2 is SYGVQD (reference sequence). The CDR3 runs to 12 residues. Trimming shortened V by 4 bases and J by 7 bases, and 7 bases separated the two germline ends. The CDR3 DNA sequence: TGCGCCAGCAGTGGGCGAATCGGGGAGCTGTTTTTT. Protein sequence: CASSGRIGELFF.